In this sample, the clone carrying this TCR beta chain turned up a few times. What it binds is not known. This record comes from a study of CD8+ T cells in alopecia areata. Study-wide results and limits: With tofacitinib ongoing, many expanded lesional clones persisted in both scalp and blood.

Treatment denoted: oral pan-JAK inhibitor, 5-10 mg twice daily. Researchers took lesional scalp punch biopsies and peripheral blood from people who were alopecia areata patients. Sorting separated CD4+ and CD8+ T cells out of PBMCs. Germline loops: CDR1 SGHNT, CDR2 YYREEE (reference sequence). The V gene lost 0 bases and the J gene lost 5 bases, with 14 bases spanning the gap. The CDR3 has 15 amino acids. Extracted RNA was reverse transcribed, and the resulting cDNA served as sequencing template. Sequencing was performed with immunoSEQ multiplex PCR; in TCRdb, only in-frame clones are kept and a portion is missing. The top ten hold 3% to 3.5% of the sample, which has about 200,000 clones, 45% to 65% seen once.

The chain carries TRBV5-4 and TRBJ2-5; possible D gene TRBD2, 5 bases. The specimen was CD4+ T cells sorted from blood, collected at week 4, from a patient treated with tofacitinib. The TCR was taken from a human donor with alopecia areata. Here the CDR3 DNA reads TGTGCCAGCAGCTTGGCCGGCGGGTTGGCGGAGACCCAGTACTTC. Translation: CASSLAGGLAETQYF.